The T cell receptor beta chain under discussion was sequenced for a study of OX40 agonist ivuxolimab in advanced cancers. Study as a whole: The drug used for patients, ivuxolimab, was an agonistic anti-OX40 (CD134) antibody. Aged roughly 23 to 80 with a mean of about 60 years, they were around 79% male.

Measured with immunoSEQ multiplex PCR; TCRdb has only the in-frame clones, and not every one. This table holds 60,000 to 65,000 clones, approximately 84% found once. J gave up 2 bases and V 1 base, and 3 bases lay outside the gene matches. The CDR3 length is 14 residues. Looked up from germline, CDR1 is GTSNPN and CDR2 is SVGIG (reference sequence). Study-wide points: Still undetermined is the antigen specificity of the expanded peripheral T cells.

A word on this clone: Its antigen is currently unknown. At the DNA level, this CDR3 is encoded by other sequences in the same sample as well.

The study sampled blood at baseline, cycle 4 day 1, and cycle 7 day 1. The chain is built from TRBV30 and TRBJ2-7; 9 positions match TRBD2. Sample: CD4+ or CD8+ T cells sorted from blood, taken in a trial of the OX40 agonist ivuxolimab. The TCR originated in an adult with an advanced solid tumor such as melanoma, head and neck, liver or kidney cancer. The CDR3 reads CAWSGRGGAYEQYF. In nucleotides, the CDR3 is TGTGCCTGGAGTGGGCGGGGGGGGGCCTACGAGCAGTACTTC.